These 24 T cell receptor beta chains share one sample of origin, sequenced in a study of beta chain features in type 1 diabetes. Expressed TCRB transcripts were sequenced after all isolated RNA was converted to cDNA. Assay used: immunoSEQ multiplex PCR; TCRdb lists only in-frame clones, some missing. The table lists a few hundred thousand clones, roughly 16% of them singletons. The sample consisted of naive CD4+ T cells from blood. The receptor set was obtained from a woman aged 18-29 years in good health.

The rearrangement links TRBV11-2 to TRBJ2-5, with TRBD1 identical over 7 bases. V lost 5 bases to trimming and J lost 3 bases; unmatched junction nucleotides: 15. CDR1 SGHAT and CDR2 FQNNGV come from the germline V gene. The CDR3 runs 17 residues. CDR3 bases: TGTGCCAGCAGCGTTAGTCGGGACAGAAGCCTTAAAGAGACCCAGTACTTC. It yields the protein CASSVSRDRSLKETQYF. Based on the CDR3 plus reference TRBV11-2 and TRBJ2-5, the full variable domain is EAGVAQSPRYKIIEKRQSVAFWCNPISGHATLYWYQQILGQGPKLLIQFQNNGVVDDSQLPKDRFSAERLKGVDSTLKIQPAKLEDSAVYLCASSVSRDRSLKETQYFGPGTRLLVL.

This clone was picked up a small number of times. The chain employs TRBV9 and TRBJ2-2; perhaps TRBD2 as D (6 bases). V lost 0 bases and J lost 6, with 21 bases in between. The CDR3 extends over 18 amino acids. In germline, CDR1 is SGDLS, CDR2 YYNGEE. This CDR3 is CASSVGGGNYYSPGELFF. The CDR3 DNA reads as TGTGCCAGCAGCGTAGGGGGCGGGAACTACTACTCACCCGGGGAGCTGTTTTTT.

This clone appeared a few times. The chain uses TRBV19 and TRBJ2-7; 7 nucleotides align to TRBD1. CDR1 is LNHDA, CDR2 SQIVND, per germline (reference sequence). With V trimmed by 9 bases and J by 3 bases, 8 bases remained unmatched. There are 13 residues in the CDR3. The CDR3 bases are TGTGCCAGGGGACCGGGACAGAACTACGAGCAGTACTTC. Amino acids: CARGPGQNYEQYF.

This clone was found a few times. The chain carries TRBV18 and TRBJ2-5; 7 bases fit TRBD1. After removal of 4 bases from V and 1 base from J, the junction contained 6 bases not matched to a gene. The CDR3 loop spans 15 amino acids. Germline loops: CDR1 KGHSH, CDR2 LQKENI. This chain's CDR3 is CASSQSTGTQETQYF. In DNA, the CDR3 is TGTGCCAGCTCACAATCGACAGGGACCCAAGAGACCCAGTACTTC. The variable domain in full, completed from reference TRBV18 and TRBJ2-5, reads NAGVMQNPRHLVRRRGQEARLRCSPMKGHSHVYWYRQLPEEGLKFMVYLQKENIIDESGMPKERFSAEFPKEGPSILRIQQVVRGDSAAYFCASSQSTGTQETQYFGPGTRLLVL.

The CDR3 bases are TGTGCCTGGAGTTCCGGGACAGCCACAGATACGCAGTATTTT. This translates into CAWSSGTATDTQYF. The rearrangement links TRBV30 to TRBJ2-3, with 7 bases matching TRBD1. The length of the CDR3 is 14 residues. After removal of 2 bases from V and 2 bases from J, the junction contained 4 bases not matched to a gene. The germline V gene encodes CDR1 GTSNPN and CDR2 SVGIG (reference sequence). The entire variable domain, with the rest obtained from reference TRBV30 and TRBJ2-3, is as follows: SQTIHQWPATLVQPVGSPLSLECTVEGTSNPNLYWYRQAAGRGLQLLFYSVGIGQISSEVPQNLSASRPQDRQFILSSKKLLLSDSGFYLCAWSSGTATDTQYFGPGTRLTVL.

This clone came up a few times. V gene TRBV11-1 combines with J gene TRBJ2-5, with TRBD2 identical over 12 bases. J was trimmed by 2 bases and V by 5 bases; bases with no gene match: 3. The CDR3 has 15 amino acids. CDR1 is SGHAT and CDR2 is FQDESV in the germline V gene (reference sequence). This CDR3 is CASSVTSGRQETQYF. The CDR3 DNA follows: TGTGCCAGCAGCGTGACTAGCGGGAGACAAGAGACCCAGTACTTC.

The V and J genes are TRBV5-6 and TRBJ1-2; 7 bases fit TRBD1. Germline V gives CDR1 SGHDT, CDR2 YYEEEE. This CDR3 region has 14 residues. J gave up 5 bases and V 1 base, and 5 bases lay outside the gene matches. CDR3: CASSLFKGAYGYTF. CDR3 DNA sequence: TGTGCCAGCAGCTTGTTCAAGGGGGCGTATGGCTACACCTTC.

This clone was found a few times. This chain connects TRBV20-1 to TRBJ1-2; D not resolved. From germline, CDR1 is DFQATT and CDR2 SNEGSKA (reference sequence). This CDR3 is built from 8 residues. Trimming took 8 bases from V and 5 from J, leaving 3 bases between them. This CDR3 is CSTYGYTF. The DNA for the CDR3 is TGCAGTACTTATGGCTACACCTTC.

CDR3 amino acids: CASSLDGAGERQFF. For the CDR3, the DNA is TGCGCCAGCAGCTTGGATGGGGCGGGAGAGCGGCAGTTCTTC. The chain has TRBV5-1 and TRBJ2-1; the match to TRBD2 covers 7 bases. Per germline, CDR1 SGHRS and CDR2 YFSETQ. The CDR3 has 14 amino acids. Unmatched junction bases numbered 9, after V lost 0 bases and J lost 12 bases. Using reference TRBV5-1 and TRBJ2-1 for the parts outside the CDR3, the full variable domain is KAGVTQTPRYLIKTRGQQVTLSCSPISGHRSVSWYQQTPGQGLQFLFEYFSETQRNKGNFPGRFSGRQFSNSRSEMNVSTLELGDSALYLCASSLDGAGERQFFGPGTRLTVL.

This chain joins TRBV5-1 and TRBJ2-5, with 7 bases aligning to TRBD1. J was trimmed by 3 bases and V by 4 bases; bases with no gene match: 9. Germline V gene sequence: CDR1 SGHRS, CDR2 YFSETQ. The CDR3 has 15 amino acids. The CDR3 spells CASSRNGQDEETQYF. DNA for the CDR3: TGCGCCAGCAGCCGAAACGGACAGGACGAAGAGACCCAGTACTTC.

The rearrangement joins TRBV19 to TRBJ1-5; 7 bases map to TRBD1. J was trimmed by 5 bases and V by 5 bases; bases with no gene match: 6. The germline gives CDR1 LNHDA, CDR2 SQIVND (reference sequence). This CDR3 is 14 amino acids long. CDR3 sequence: CASSPDRVDQPQHF. The CDR3 coding sequence is TGTGCCAGTAGTCCCGACAGGGTTGATCAGCCCCAGCATTTT.

This clone is a singleton in its sample. DNA of the CDR3: TGTGCCAGCAGCCCCCGTTCCCGCCTAACTGAAGCTTTCTTT. This gives the protein CASSPRSRLTEAFF. The chain couples TRBV9 to TRBJ1-1; D not certain. Trimming cost V 4 bases and J 5 bases, with 15 bases left between them. Germline values: CDR1 SGDLS, CDR2 YYNGEE. The CDR3 covers 14 residues.

The chain carries TRBV15 and TRBJ2-5; D uncertain. The V end lost 8 bases, the J end lost 2 bases, and 12 bases lay between the germline ends. This CDR3 has 13 residues. Germline loops: CDR1 LNHNV, CDR2 YYDKDF (reference sequence). CDR3 sequence reads: CATSRGAQETQYF. The CDR3 DNA reads as TGTGCCACCTCTCGCGGAGCACAAGAGACCCAGTACTTC.

The chain uses TRBV30 and TRBJ2-7; D gene unclear. The V gene lost 2 bases and the J gene lost 4 bases, with 6 bases spanning the gap. In germline, CDR1 is GTSNPN, CDR2 SVGIG (reference sequence). This CDR3 spans 11 amino acids. The CDR3 DNA follows: TGTGCCTGGAGTACGGAGTACGAGCAGTACTTC. Its translation is CAWSTEYEQYF.

There are a few counts of this clone. The V and J genes are TRBV29-1 and TRBJ1-2; D is ambiguous. There are 13 residues in the CDR3. Germline V gives CDR1 SQVTM, CDR2 ANQGSEA. V was cut by 3 bases and J by 4 bases, with 12 bases left in between. The CDR3, as DNA: TGCAGCGTTGATTCAGATCTTGGCTATGGCTACACCTTC. It yields the protein CSVDSDLGYGYTF.

This clone appeared a few times. This sequence joins TRBV5-1 and TRBJ1-1; D is uncertain. Germline V CDR1 and CDR2: SGHRS, YFSETQ. This CDR3 has 14 amino acids. V was shortened by 6 bases and J by 1 base, with 13 bases between the two germline ends. CDR3 nucleotides: TGCGCCAGCAACCACCTGGAGGGGAACACTGAAGCTTTCTTT. Its translation: CASNHLEGNTEAFF. Based on the CDR3 plus reference TRBV5-1 and TRBJ1-1, the full variable domain is KAGVTQTPRYLIKTRGQQVTLSCSPISGHRSVSWYQQTPGQGLQFLFEYFSETQRNKGNFPGRFSGRQFSNSRSEMNVSTLELGDSALYLCASNHLEGNTEAFFGQGTRLTVV.

A few counts support this clone. The V gene is TRBV7-2, the J gene TRBJ1-5; 10 bases align to TRBD1. This CDR3 comprises 14 residues. Germline V gene sequence: CDR1 SGHTA, CDR2 FQGNSA. V trimming: 5 bases; J trimming: 6 bases; junction bases outside the gene matches: 4. CDR3 loop: CASSQDRGFQPQHF. The CDR3 DNA reads as TGTGCCAGCAGCCAGGACAGGGGGTTTCAGCCCCAGCATTTT.

This clone appeared a few times. V gene TRBV10-3 combines with J gene TRBJ2-7; D not resolved. With 4 bases removed from V and 3 bases from J, the gap between germline ends came to 10 bases. CDR1 ENHRY and CDR2 SYGVKD come from the germline V gene. This CDR3 comprises 13 residues. In DNA, the CDR3 is TGTGCCATCAGTGGTCGGAGCCTCTACGAGCAGTACTTC. Translated, it gives CAISGRSLYEQYF.

The V gene is TRBV18, the J gene TRBJ2-1, with TRBD2 identical over 11 bases. Looked up from germline, CDR1 is KGHSH and CDR2 is LQKENI. V gave up 6 bases and J gave up 7 bases; unmatched junction bases: 8. The CDR3 has 15 residues. In DNA form, the CDR3 reads TGTGCCAGCTCCCCGGGACTAGCGGCCAAAAATGAGCAGTTCTTC. It translates to CASSPGLAAKNEQFF.

The J gene is TRBJ2-7, the V gene TRBV29-1; the D gene is possibly TRBD1 (5 bases). The germline V gene has CDR1 SQVTM and CDR2 ANQGSEA. The CDR3 length is 14 residues. Trimming left V 6 bases short and J 2 bases short, with 17 bases between. CDR3 residues: CSVAEDSVTYEQYF. The CDR3 nucleotides are TGCAGCGTAGCCGAAGACAGTGTTACCTACGAGCAGTACTTC.

This clone was observed a handful of times. The V and J genes are TRBV29-1 and TRBJ2-7, with TRBD1 as a possible D gene (5 bases). In germline, CDR1 is SQVTM, CDR2 ANQGSEA. Trimming took 3 bases from V and 7 from J, leaving 22 bases between them. This CDR3 is 15 amino acids long. CDR3 protein: CSVENRYLGAWEQYF. DNA of the CDR3: TGCAGCGTTGAGAATAGATATTTAGGGGCATGGGAGCAGTACTTC.

The chain carries TRBV7-9 and TRBJ1-4; TRBD1 matches at 9 bases. This CDR3 is built from 15 residues. The junction had 4 bases not matched to a gene; V was cut back by 3 bases and J by 5 bases. The germline V gene has CDR1 SEHNR and CDR2 FQNEAQ (reference sequence). The CDR3 sequence is CASSFSGQGNEKLFF. The CDR3 DNA reads as TGTGCCAGCAGCTTTTCCGGACAGGGGAATGAAAAACTGTTTTTT.

A few counts support this clone. The chain is built from TRBV29-1 and TRBJ2-1, with 12 nucleotides matching TRBD2. V was clipped by 2 bases and J by 9 bases; unmatched bases: 8. CDR3 length equals 15 residues. Germline V gene lookup returns CDR1 SQVTM and CDR2 ANQGSEA. This CDR3 reads CSVESGLAGGSEQFF. DNA for the CDR3: TGCAGCGTTGAATCGGGTCTAGCGGGAGGGAGTGAGCAGTTCTTC.

This clone showed up just a few times. The chain has TRBV19 and TRBJ1-1, with 7 nucleotides matching TRBD1. Trimming removed 9 bases from V and 7 bases from J; junction bases left unmatched: 11. Germline loops: CDR1 LNHDA, CDR2 SQIVND (reference sequence). The CDR3 extends over 13 amino acids. The CDR3 protein is CASIRTGQREAFF. In nucleotides, the CDR3 is TGTGCCAGCATAAGGACGGGACAGCGTGAAGCTTTCTTT.